This T cell receptor (beta chain) comes out of a study of T cells in Graves' hyperthyroidism and ophthalmopathy. Study-level information: At initial diagnosis, before any treatment had begun, peripheral blood was obtained.

This clonotype was counted many times. Its antigen is currently unknown. Absent ophthalmopathy progression within 18 months defined stable Graves' hyperthyroidism. The study based diagnoses on clinical symptoms, serum thyroxine and TRAb, thyroid ultrasound and orbital computed tomography. The CDR3 has 13 amino acids. Germline V lookup: CDR1 MNHEY, CDR2 SVGEGT. V was cut by 7 bases and J by 5 bases, with 15 bases left in between. Whole-study results and caveats: The model predicted ophthalmopathy a median approximately six months before onset.

The TCR beta CDR3 regions underwent amplification using RNA transcripts as the source. In the first-round RT-PCR of the TCR CDR3, the HTBI primer set was used. TCRdb called the multiplex PCR reads again in MiXCR, with one record for every CDR3 protein. The sample yields about 320,000 distinct CDR3 sequences, approximately 17% seen once. This rearrangement joins TRBV6-2 or TRBV6-3 to TRBJ2-7; D may be TRBD2 (5 bases). This sequence originates from a man aged 30-40 years with Graves' hyperthyroidism. Sequencing used blood. CDR3 sequence reads: CASNEGVIDEQYF. For the CDR3, the DNA is TGTGCCAGCAATGAGGGAGTAATCGACGAGCAGTACTTC.